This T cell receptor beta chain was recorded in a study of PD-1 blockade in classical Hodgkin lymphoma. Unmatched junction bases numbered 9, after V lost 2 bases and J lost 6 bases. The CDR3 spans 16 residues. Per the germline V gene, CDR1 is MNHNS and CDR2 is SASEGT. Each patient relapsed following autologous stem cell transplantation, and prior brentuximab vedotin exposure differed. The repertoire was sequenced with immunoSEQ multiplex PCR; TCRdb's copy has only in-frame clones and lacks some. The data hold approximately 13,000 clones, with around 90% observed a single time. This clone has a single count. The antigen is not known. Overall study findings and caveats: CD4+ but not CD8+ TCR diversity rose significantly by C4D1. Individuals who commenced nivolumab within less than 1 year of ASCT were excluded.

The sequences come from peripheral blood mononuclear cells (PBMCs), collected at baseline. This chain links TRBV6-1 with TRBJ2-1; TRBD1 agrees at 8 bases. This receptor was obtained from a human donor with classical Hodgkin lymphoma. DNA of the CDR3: TGTGCCAGCAGTGAATATTTAGGACAGGGTTCCAATGAGCAGTTCTTC. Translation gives CASSEYLGQGSNEQFF.